This TCR beta chain appears in the sequencing data of a study of tumor-infiltrating lymphocytes in primary liver carcinoma (dated by TCRdb to between 2016 and 2019). At the level of the whole study: Roughly five patients with histopathologically diagnosed primary liver carcinoma underwent surgical resection in China between late 2015 and March 2016. The tumors of the five patients were staged as T1-T3 N0M0, with maximum diameters ranging from roughly 4 to 10 cm. TCRbeta repertoire sequencing, expression microarrays and whole-exome sequencing were combined in the study across five regions of each liver tumor, with adjacent normal tissue and blood also included. High reproducibility was observed for the technical replicate repertoires, with mean shared-clone rates around 0.89 and correlation coefficients above 0.95. Hepatocellular carcinoma (four) or combined HCC and intrahepatic cholangiocarcinoma (one) was present in the five patients, who were three men and two women aged 30 to 69 years. TCRbeta repertoire sequencing covered 35 specimens from 5 patients: some 25 tumor regions, 5 adjacent noncancerous liver tissues and 5 peripheral blood samples. Each sample produced about 3.5 to 7.13 million productive TCRbeta reads, and read depth showed no significant difference between tissue types.

TRIzol reagent was used to extract blood RNA from unsorted whole blood, while the DNeasy Blood & Tissue kit provided the germline DNA. At the time of sampling, the patients had chronic HBV infection and had not received any treatment. Before surgery, 4 to 5 milliliters of peripheral blood were collected into K2EDTA tubes. Using a constant-region primer and ProtoScript II reverse transcriptase, TCRbeta-specific cDNA was reverse-transcribed from around 500 ng total RNA. TCRbeta libraries were built with three nested multiplex PCR rounds, a slightly modified ARM-PCR procedure. Each of the first two PCR rounds ran for approximately 9 cycles and used multiplex TRBV1-TRBV30 forward primers together with a Cbeta reverse primer. Sample barcodes and Illumina adapters were added in a final 25-cycle PCR with Deep VentR polymerase. Before sequencing, amplicons of 200-500 bp were purified from gel using a QIAquick gel extraction kit. TCRbeta amplicons were sequenced on an Illumina HiSeq 2500 with 250-bp paired-end reads. The published analysis was carried out like this. Quality trimming of reads was performed with Trimmomatic v0.33, and paired reads were merged with FLASH v1.2.11 so that full CDR3 sequences could be recovered. V, D and J germline segments were assigned to the rearranged TCRbeta sequences by MiGEC v1.2.1b. Clonotype statistics, along with Shannon-Wiener diversity indices, were calculated using VDJtools v1.0.0. To reduce sampling bias, subsequent analyses other than the diversity analysis used only the 250 most abundant clonotypes in each sample. TCRdb itself trimmed the public reads at Q25 with fastp, ran MiXCR and retained productive beta chains. Under each unique CDR3 protein, matching rows form one entry showing the most common genes and DNA. What appears here as the V and J calls and clone size reflects TCRdb's work, not the paper's. The sample includes approximately 320,000 distinct CDR3 sequences, with 45% to 70% observed a single time. Over 15% of the sample belongs to the ten largest clones.

Taken from cysteine to phenylalanine, the CDR3 has 14 residues. The kept DNA is CDR3 alone, 42 bases in frame from the first base. V is cut by 4 bases and J by 2 bases, and the space between the germline ends is 12 bases. CDR1 and CDR2 (SGHDN, FVKESK) derive from the germline V gene. Paper-wide results and their limitations: With just 4 to 6 patients in the study, the authors point out that the findings should be validated in a larger study. Only the TCR beta chain was sequenced, so true repertoire diversity is likely underestimated because unpaired alpha chains were not captured. Repertoire overlap was higher between tumor regions (mean about 35%) than tumor-adjacent (around 17%) or tumor-blood (approximately 15%) pairs, consistent with antigen-driven expansion. The top 250 clones made up a significantly larger repertoire fraction in tumors than in blood (p = 0.039). Because the samples were bulk and unsorted, CD4+ and CD8+ T cell repertoires could not be compared.

This clonotype was seen a handful of times. This receptor's antigen is unknown. Nothing much larger sits one base from this clone, and base qualities are not available. The clonotype was recovered from a woman aged 30 to 39 with primary liver carcinoma and hepatitis B virus infection. The rearranged chain carries TRBV14 and TRBJ2-7; TRBD1 is a weak D gene call, 6 bases matching. Sequencing input: peripheral blood. The nucleotides are TGTGCCAGCAGCCTTCAGGGGTTCACCTACGAGCAGTACTTC. This translates into CASSLQGFTYEQYF.